This passage covers 15 T cell receptor beta chains from one sample sequenced in a study of blood T cells in healthy people across ages. It was with a sample-barcoded 5' primer and a J-beta primer mix that a second PCR of roughly 6 to 12 cycles was run. TCRdb fed the 5' RACE reads into MiXCR, producing one record per CDR3 protein. The table shows about 720,000 distinct CDR3 sequences, with just under 25% occurring only once. These data were also filed under a second study, of T cells of mothers and their children.

Sample: blood. The source of these receptors is a boy under 18 in good health.

This clonotype was picked up a small number of times. The J gene is TRBJ2-3, the V gene TRBV25-1; TRBD2 matches at 11 bases. From germline, CDR1 is MGHDK and CDR2 SYGVNS. The CDR3 has 13 amino acids. V lost 8 bases, J lost 7 bases, and 5 bases stayed unmatched. This chain's CDR3 is CASGTSGGNTQYF. Here the CDR3 DNA reads TGTGCCAGCGGGACTAGCGGTGGAAATACGCAGTATTTT.

The chain carries TRBV3-1 and TRBJ2-7; TRBD1 aligns across 12 bases. The CDR3 runs 15 residues. Germline loops: CDR1 LGHDT, CDR2 YNNKEL (reference sequence). V lost 4 bases, J lost 6 bases, and 7 bases stayed unmatched. The chain's CDR3 is CASSPNPGQGAEQYF. DNA of the CDR3: TGTGCCAGCAGCCCCAATCCGGGACAGGGGGCCGAGCAGTACTTC.

This clonotype showed up many times. The rearrangement links TRBV29-1 to TRBJ1-4; D is ambiguous. Germline CDR1 reads SQVTM; CDR2 reads ANQGSEA. The CDR3 extends over 13 amino acids. V lost 7 bases, J lost 3 bases, and 12 bases lay in between. The CDR3 coding sequence is TGCAGCGCTACAGACGGCCCTAATGAAAAACTGTTTTTT. Translating gives CSATDGPNEKLFF.

This clonotype was counted a few times. This chain joins TRBV10-3 and TRBJ2-5; no clear D gene. CDR1 ENHRY and CDR2 SYGVKD come from the germline V gene. The CDR3 is 15 amino acids. V was shortened by 3 bases and J by 5 bases, with 16 bases between the two germline ends. CDR3 in amino acids: CAISDPLGSGETQYF. CDR3 sequence (DNA): TGTGCCATCAGTGACCCCCTAGGGTCAGGCGAGACCCAGTACTTC.

To note about this clonotype: One end of the junction does not line up with germline, which may come from a read error. The chain combines TRBV7-9 with TRBJ2-5; TRBD1 might be the D (5 bases). The length of the CDR3 is 15 residues. Germline values: CDR1 SEHNR, CDR2 FQNEAQ (reference sequence). Here the CDR3 DNA reads TGTGCCAGCAGCTTGGGGCGGATTAACCAAGAGATCCAGTACTTC. This encodes CASSLGRINQEIQYF.

The V and J genes are TRBV28 and TRBJ2-4; D is perhaps TRBD1 (5 bases). The CDR3 has 14 amino acids. V was cut by 1 base and J by 4 bases, with 8 bases left in between. From germline, CDR1 is MDHEN and CDR2 SYDVKM. CDR3 residues: CASSLSGLKNIQYF. As DNA, the CDR3 is TGTGCCAGCAGTTTATCAGGGCTTAAAAACATTCAGTACTTC. Looking up the rest from reference TRBV28 and TRBJ2-4 gives the full variable domain: DVKVTQSSRYLVKRTGEKVFLECVQDMDHENMFWYRQDPGLGLRLIYFSYDVKMKEKGDIPEGYSVSREKKERFSLILESASTNQTSMYLCASSLSGLKNIQYFGAGTRLSVL.

The sample holds a few counts of this clonotype. The chain combines TRBV7-2 with TRBJ1-1; 8 bases line up with TRBD1. Trimming took 1 base from V and 7 from J; bases not matched to a gene: 8. There are 15 residues in the CDR3. Germline CDR1 and CDR2: SGHTA and FQGNSA. The CDR3: CASSLVGQGAVEAFF. Written as DNA, the CDR3 is TGTGCCAGCAGCTTAGTTGGGCAGGGGGCGGTTGAAGCTTTCTTT.

For the CDR3, the DNA is TGTGCCAGCAGTTTAATGCAGGGGAGGATGAACACTGAAGCTTTCTTT. It translates to CASSLMQGRMNTEAFF. The chain recombines TRBV28 with TRBJ1-1, with D tentatively TRBD1 (6 bases). V shed 2 bases and J shed 0 bases, with 13 bases lying between them. The CDR3 has 16 amino acids. The germline CDR1 and CDR2 sequences are MDHEN and SYDVKM.

This clonotype was observed a few times. J is TRBJ2-5 and V is TRBV7-6, with 10 bases lining up with TRBD2. CDR3 length equals 15 residues. The trim removed 3 bases at V and 4 bases at J, leaving 5 bases unmatched. Germline V gene sequence: CDR1 SGHVS, CDR2 FNYEAQ. Here the CDR3 DNA reads TGTGCCAGCAGCTTCGGCCGACTAGCGGGAGAGACCCAGTACTTC. Protein product: CASSFGRLAGETQYF.

In its sample, this clonotype was seen a few times. CDR3 loop: CASSQGSNTGELFF. CDR3 in DNA: TGCGCCAGCAGCCAAGGGTCGAACACCGGGGAGCTGTTTTTT. The gene calls are TRBV4-1 and TRBJ2-2, with D hard to call. V was trimmed by 1 base and J by 0 bases, leaving 3 bases between them. The CDR3 has 14 amino acids. Germline V lookup: CDR1 MGHRA, CDR2 YSYEKL.

This clonotype was seen only a few times. The CDR3 DNA is TGTGCCACCAGAGGGACTAGCGGTACAGATACGCAGTATTTT. It yields the protein CATRGTSGTDTQYF. The chain links TRBV24-1 to TRBJ2-3, with 11 bases identical to TRBD2. In germline, CDR1 is KGHDR, CDR2 SFDVKD. This CDR3 contains 14 residues. Germline trimming cut 7 bases from V and 3 bases from J; bases unmatched to any gene: 2.

The genes are TRBV7-9 and TRBJ2-5, with D unclear. The end of the DNA aligns better with TRBJ2-7, so the J call may be wrong. The CDR3 has 15 residues. Germline CDR1 and CDR2: SEHNR and FQNEAQ (reference sequence). The CDR3 loop reads CASSWTDGRPYEQYF. CDR3 DNA sequence: TGTGCCAGCAGCTGGACGGACGGCAGGCCGTACGAGCAGTACTTC.

The chain recombines TRBV6-5 with TRBJ2-1, with D possibly TRBD2 on 6 matching bases. V was shortened by 5 bases and J by 7 bases, with 9 bases between the two germline ends. Germline V CDR1 and CDR2: MNHEY, SVGAGI. The CDR3 loop spans 12 amino acids. The CDR3 spells CASSNSGNEQFF. The CDR3 DNA sequence: TGTGCCAGCAGTAACAGCGGGAATGAGCAGTTCTTC.

The chain uses TRBV29-1 and TRBJ1-1, with 11 bases that match TRBD1. V lost 7 bases, J lost 4 bases, and 8 bases stayed unmatched. This CDR3 contains 14 residues. Germline lookup yields CDR1 SQVTM and CDR2 ANQGSEA. Written as DNA, the CDR3 is TGCAGCGCTAGGGACAGGGGGGCGGGCACTGAAGCTTTCTTT. Its protein product is CSARDRGAGTEAFF.

This clonotype appeared a few times. The chain couples TRBV28 to TRBJ1-1; D perhaps matches TRBD1 (5 bases). Trimming stripped 2 bases from V and 4 bases from J, with 14 bases between. Germline lookup yields CDR1 MDHEN and CDR2 SYDVKM. CDR3 length equals 15 residues. As DNA, the CDR3 is TGTGCCAGCAGTTTACCCTCGGCGGGGGGCACTGAAGCTTTCTTT. Translation: CASSLPSAGGTEAFF.